This is a list of T cell receptor beta chains from one sample in a study of blood T cell repertoires in COVID-19. Clones were read by immunoSEQ multiplex PCR, and TCRdb kept only the in-frame ones, dropping some. The repertoire holds about 250,000 clones, 80% to 90% seen once, with around a sixth in the top ten. The sequenced sample consisted of PBMCs or T cells enriched from blood (not recorded which). All receptors derive from a young man who had recovered from COVID-19. CDR3s include the opening cysteine and the closing phenylalanine or tryptophan. A D gene is named only where the DNA matches it firmly. Clone size is not always given. Where it is, it says once, few, many or a class for expanded clones.

v_call	d_call	j_call	clone_size	cdr3_nt	cdr3_aa
TRBV20-1	TRBD1	TRBJ2-7	-	TGCAGTGCTAGGACAGGGCGCGAGCAGTACTTC	CSARTGREQYF
TRBV5-6	-	TRBJ1-2	-	TGTGCCAGCAGCCCTTCTAACCCGACTATTAACTATGGCTACACCTTC	CASSPSNPTINYGYTF
TRBV2	TRBD2	TRBJ2-1	-	TGTGCCAGCAGTGAGACCCAGCGGGGCGCCTACAATGAGCAGTTCTTC	CASSETQRGAYNEQFF
TRBV5-1	TRBD1	TRBJ1-6	-	TGCGCCAGCAGCTTGGACAGGGGGCAGCTTTCCTATAATTCACCCCTCCACTTT	CASSLDRGQLSYNSPLHF
TRBV9	-	TRBJ2-5	-	TGTGCCACCCCGGGAACTATCACCCAAGAGACCCAGTACTTC	CATPGTITQETQYF
TRBV28	TRBD2	TRBJ2-7	-	TGTGCCAGCAGTTTTAGCGGGAGTTACGAGCAGTACTTC	CASSFSGSYEQYF
TRBV5-1	TRBD2	TRBJ2-1	-	TGCGCCAGCAGCTTGCCCCTAGCGGGAGGAGGAGGTGAGCAGTTCTTC	CASSLPLAGGGGEQFF
TRBV3-1/TRBV3-2	TRBD2	TRBJ2-1	-	TGTGCCAGCAGCTTGACCCTAGCGGGAAACAATGAGCAGTTCTTC	CASSLTLAGNNEQFF
TRBV2	TRBD1	TRBJ1-4	few	TGTGCCAGCAGTGAAGACGCGACAGGGAATGAAAAACTGTTTTTT	CASSEDATGNEKLFF
TRBV30	-	TRBJ1-6	once	TGTGCCTGGAGTGGGGACCCGGGCCGGGGGGGACCCCTCCACTTT	CAWSGDPGRGGPLHF
TRBV2	TRBD2	TRBJ2-1	-	TGTGCCAGCAGAGGACTAGCGGGAGCCTACAATGAGCAGTTCTTC	CASRGLAGAYNEQFF
TRBV18	TRBD1	TRBJ1-1	-	TGTGCCAGCTCACCATCGGGACAGACGAAAGCTTTCTTT	CASSPSGQTKAFF